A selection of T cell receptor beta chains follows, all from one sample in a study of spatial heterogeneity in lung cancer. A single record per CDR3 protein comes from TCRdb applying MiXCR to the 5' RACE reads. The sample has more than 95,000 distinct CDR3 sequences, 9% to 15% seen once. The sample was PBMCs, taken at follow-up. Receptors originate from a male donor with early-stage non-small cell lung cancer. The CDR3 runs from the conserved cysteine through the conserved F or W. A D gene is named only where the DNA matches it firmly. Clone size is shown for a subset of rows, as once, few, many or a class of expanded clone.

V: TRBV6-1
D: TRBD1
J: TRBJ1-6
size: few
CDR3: CASSQQGYNSPLHF
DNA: TGTGCCAGCAGTCAACAGGGGTATAATTCACCCCTCCACTTT

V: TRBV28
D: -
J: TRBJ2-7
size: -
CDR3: CASSLISRGLVLSSYEQYF
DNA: TGTGCCAGCAGTTTAATCTCCCGAGGATTAGTACTGTCCTCCTACGAGCAGTACTTC

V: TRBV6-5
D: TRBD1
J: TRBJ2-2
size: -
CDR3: CASSRDRGNTGELFF
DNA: TGTGCCAGCAGTAGGGACAGGGGAAACACCGGGGAGCTGTTTTTT

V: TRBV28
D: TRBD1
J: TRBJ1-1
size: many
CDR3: CASRTVGTGRLNTEAFF
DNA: TGTGCCAGCAGGACCGTTGGGACAGGGAGATTGAACACTGAAGCTTTCTTT

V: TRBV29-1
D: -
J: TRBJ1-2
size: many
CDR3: CSVHRRGSYGYTF
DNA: TGCAGCGTCCATAGGAGAGGGAGCTATGGCTACACCTTC

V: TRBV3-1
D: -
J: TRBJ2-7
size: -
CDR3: CASSQAAGQLYEQYF
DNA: TGTGCCAGCAGCCAAGCCGCGGGACAGCTCTACGAGCAGTACTTC

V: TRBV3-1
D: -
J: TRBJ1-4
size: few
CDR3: CASSHGGTDNEKLFF
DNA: TGTGCCAGCAGCCACGGCGGCACAGATAATGAAAAACTGTTTTTT

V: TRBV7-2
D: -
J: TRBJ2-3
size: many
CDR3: CASSLSGSSTDTQYF
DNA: TGTGCCAGCAGCTTAAGCGGGTCTAGCACAGATACGCAGTATTTT

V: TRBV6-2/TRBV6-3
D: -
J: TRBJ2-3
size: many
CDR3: CASSHSTDTQYF
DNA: TGTGCCAGCAGTCATAGCACAGATACGCAGTATTTT

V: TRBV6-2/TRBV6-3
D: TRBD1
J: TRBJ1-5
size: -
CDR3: CASSYSGTARPQHF
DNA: TGTGCCAGCAGTTACTCGGGGACAGCCAGACCCCAGCATTTT